This TCR beta chain comes out of a study of T cells after yellow fever vaccination. Using its own MiXCR run on the 5' RACE reads, TCRdb lists one record per CDR3 protein. The profile covers 450,000 to 650,000 distinct CDR3 sequences, with roughly a fifth appearing a single time and about 17% taken by the ten largest. Germline CDR1 is LNHNV and CDR2 is YYDKDF (reference sequence). V was pared by 3 bases and J by 3 bases, with 12 bases between. The CDR3 runs to 15 residues. The sequence was obtained from a man younger than 35 who received the YFV17D yellow fever vaccine. V is TRBV15 and J is TRBJ2-1; D might be TRBD2 (6 bases). The material sequenced was PBMCs, taken 21 days after the first yellow fever vaccination. The CDR3 sequence is CATSRVGGNYNEQFF. CDR3 in DNA: TGTGCCACCAGCAGGGTGGGGGGAAACTACAATGAGCAGTTCTTC. Full variable domain (rest looked up from reference TRBV15 and TRBJ2-1): DAMVIQNPRYQVTQFGKPVTLSCSQTLNHNVMYWYQQKSSQAPKLLFHYYDKDFNNEADTPDNFQSRRPNTSFCFLDIRSPGLGDTAMYLCATSRVGGNYNEQFFGPGTRLTVL.